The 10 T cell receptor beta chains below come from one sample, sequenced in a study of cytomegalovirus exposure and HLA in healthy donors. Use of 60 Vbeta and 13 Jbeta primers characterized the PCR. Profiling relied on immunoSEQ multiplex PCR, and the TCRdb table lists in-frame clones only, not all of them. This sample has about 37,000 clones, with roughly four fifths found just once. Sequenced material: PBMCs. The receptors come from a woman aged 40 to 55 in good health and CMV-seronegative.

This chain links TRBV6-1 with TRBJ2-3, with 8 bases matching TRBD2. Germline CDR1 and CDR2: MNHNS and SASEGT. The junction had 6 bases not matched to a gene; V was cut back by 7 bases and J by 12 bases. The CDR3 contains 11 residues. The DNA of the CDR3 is TGTGCCAGCAACCTACTAGCGGATCAGTATTTT. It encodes CASNLLADQYF.

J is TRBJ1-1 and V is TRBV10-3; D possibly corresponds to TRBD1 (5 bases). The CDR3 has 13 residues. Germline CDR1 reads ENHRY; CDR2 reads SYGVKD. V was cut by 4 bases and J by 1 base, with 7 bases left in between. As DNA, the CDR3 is TGTGCCATCAGTGGGGGGGAGAACACTGAAGCTTTCTTT. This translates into CAISGGENTEAFF.

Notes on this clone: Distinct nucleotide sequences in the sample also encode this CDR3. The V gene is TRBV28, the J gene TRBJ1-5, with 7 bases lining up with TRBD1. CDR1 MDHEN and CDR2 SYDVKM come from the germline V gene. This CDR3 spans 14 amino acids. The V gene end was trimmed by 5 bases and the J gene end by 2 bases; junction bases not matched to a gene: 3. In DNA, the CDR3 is TGTGCCAGCAGTCCAGGACAGGGCAATCAGCCCCAGCATTTT. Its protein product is CASSPGQGNQPQHF.

The CDR3 DNA follows: TGTGCCAGCAGTTACAGTTCTGGGGCCAACGTCCTGACTTTC. Translated, it gives CASSYSSGANVLTF. The gene calls are TRBV28 and TRBJ2-6; D call uncertain. The CDR3 loop spans 14 amino acids. Germline CDR1 MDHEN, CDR2 SYDVKM. The V gene lost 4 bases and the J gene lost 1 base, with 5 bases spanning the gap.

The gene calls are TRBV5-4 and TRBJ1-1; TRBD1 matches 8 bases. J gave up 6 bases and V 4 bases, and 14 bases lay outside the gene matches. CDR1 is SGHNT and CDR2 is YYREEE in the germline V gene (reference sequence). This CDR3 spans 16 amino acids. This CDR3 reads CASSPSRDRRSAEAFF. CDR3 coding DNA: TGTGCCAGCAGCCCGTCCCGGGACAGGCGAAGCGCTGAAGCTTTCTTT.

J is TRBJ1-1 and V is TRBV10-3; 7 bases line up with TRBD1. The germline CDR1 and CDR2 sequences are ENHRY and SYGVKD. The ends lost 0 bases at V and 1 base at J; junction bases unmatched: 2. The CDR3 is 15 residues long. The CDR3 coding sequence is TGTGCCATCAGTGAGTCGGGACAGAAGAACACTGAAGCTTTCTTT. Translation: CAISESGQKNTEAFF.

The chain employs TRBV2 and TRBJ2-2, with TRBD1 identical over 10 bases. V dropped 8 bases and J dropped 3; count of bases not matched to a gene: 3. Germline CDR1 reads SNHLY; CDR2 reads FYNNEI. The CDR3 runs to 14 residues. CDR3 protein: CASSGQGYTGELFF. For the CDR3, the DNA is TGTGCCAGCTCGGGACAGGGGTACACCGGGGAGCTGTTTTTT.

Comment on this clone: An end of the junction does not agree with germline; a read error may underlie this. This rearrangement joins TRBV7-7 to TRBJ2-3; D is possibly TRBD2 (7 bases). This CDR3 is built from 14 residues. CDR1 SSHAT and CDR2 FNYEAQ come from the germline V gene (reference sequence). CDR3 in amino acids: CASSLTGGEDTQYF. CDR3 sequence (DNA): TGTGCTAGCAGCTTAACGGGGGGCGAAGATACGCAGTATTTT.

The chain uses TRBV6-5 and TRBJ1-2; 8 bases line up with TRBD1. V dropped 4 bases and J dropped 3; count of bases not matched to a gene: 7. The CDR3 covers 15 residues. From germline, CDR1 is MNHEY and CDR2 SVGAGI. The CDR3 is CASSSFGQGDYGYTF. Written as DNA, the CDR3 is TGTGCCAGCAGTTCCTTCGGACAGGGAGACTATGGCTACACCTTC.

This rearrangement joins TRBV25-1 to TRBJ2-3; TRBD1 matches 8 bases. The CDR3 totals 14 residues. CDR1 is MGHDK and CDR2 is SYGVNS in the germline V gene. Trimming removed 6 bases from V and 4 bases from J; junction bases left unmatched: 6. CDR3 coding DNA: TGTGCCAGCAGGGACAGGGTTCTCTCAGATACGCAGTATTTT. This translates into CASRDRVLSDTQYF.